The next 8 T cell receptor beta chains were all read from a single sample in a study of cytomegalovirus exposure and HLA in healthy donors. The PCR ran on 60 Vbeta and 13 Jbeta primers. Libraries were prepared by immunoSEQ multiplex PCR; TCRdb keeps only in-frame clonotypes and omits some of them. Recorded for this sample: under 200,000 clones. Input material: PBMCs. These receptor sequences come from a man aged 30 to 39 in good health and CMV-seronegative.

V gene TRBV28 combines with J gene TRBJ2-5; 11 bases align to TRBD2. V lost 5 bases, J lost 6 bases, and 8 bases stayed unmatched. The CDR3 runs 15 residues. Looked up from germline, CDR1 is MDHEN and CDR2 is SYDVKM. CDR3 nucleotides: TGTGCCAGCAGTCCAACTAGCGGGAGCAGGAAGACCCAGTACTTC. Residues: CASSPTSGSRKTQYF.

This chain uses TRBV5-5 with TRBJ1-5, with D hard to call. Germline V gene lookup returns CDR1 SGHKS and CDR2 YYEKEE (reference sequence). Between the trimmed V and J ends, which lost 3 bases and 0 bases, there was a span of 7 bases. The CDR3 consists of 14 residues. In DNA form, the CDR3 reads TGTGCCAGCAGCTCCACAGATAGCAATCAGCCCCAGCATTTT. It translates to CASSSTDSNQPQHF.

The rearrangement uses TRBV6-5 and TRBJ1-5; D unclear. Deletions cut 0 bases from V and 5 bases from J, with 11 bases between. Germline values: CDR1 MNHEY, CDR2 SVGAGI. CDR3 length equals 15 residues. CDR3 residues: CASSYSGRRDQPQHF. CDR3 coding DNA: TGTGCCAGCAGTTACTCAGGCAGGCGGGATCAGCCCCAGCATTTT.

The chain carries TRBV11-2 and TRBJ2-7; weak D call: TRBD1 (6 bases). The length of the CDR3 is 15 residues. CDR1 SGHAT and CDR2 FQNNGV come from the germline V gene. V lost 0 bases and J 3 bases, leaving 12 bases between the germline ends. The CDR3 sequence: CASSLEGAQNYEQYF. The CDR3 DNA is TGTGCCAGCAGCTTAGAGGGGGCACAGAACTACGAGCAGTACTTC.

This chain connects TRBV30 to TRBJ1-2; D is uncertain. Germline V gene data show CDR1 as GTSNPN and CDR2 as SVGIG (reference sequence). This CDR3 is built from 14 residues. V was clipped by 4 bases and J by 4 bases, with 16 bases between them. The CDR3 bases are TGTGCCTGGATGAGGACCCGTCGGGGCTATGGCTACACCTTC. It yields the protein CAWMRTRRGYGYTF.

The chain couples TRBV25-1 to TRBJ2-5; no firm D call. Germline CDR1 MGHDK, CDR2 SYGVNS. V lost 3 bases and J 4 bases, leaving 12 bases between the germline ends. There are 14 residues in the CDR3. CDR3 DNA sequence: TGTGCCAGCAGTGATCCCGAGTCCCCAGAGACCCAGTACTTC. Translation: CASSDPESPETQYF.

The chain couples TRBV4-1 to TRBJ2-1; D call uncertain. The CDR3 length is 17 residues. The germline V gene encodes CDR1 MGHRA and CDR2 YSYEKL. Trimming left V 0 bases short and J 0 bases short, with 12 bases between. The CDR3 protein is CASSQEAVQSSYNEQFF. Written as DNA, the CDR3 is TGCGCCAGCAGCCAAGAGGCGGTCCAAAGCTCCTACAATGAGCAGTTCTTC.

The genes are TRBV9 and TRBJ1-1; D perhaps matches TRBD1 (6 bases). Trimming took 5 bases from V and 11 from J, leaving 19 bases between them. CDR1 SGDLS and CDR2 YYNGEE come from the germline V gene. This CDR3 spans 13 amino acids. CDR3 sequence (DNA): TGTGCCAGCAGTTACAGGGAATGGGGCAAGGCTTTCTTT. Protein sequence: CASSYREWGKAFF.